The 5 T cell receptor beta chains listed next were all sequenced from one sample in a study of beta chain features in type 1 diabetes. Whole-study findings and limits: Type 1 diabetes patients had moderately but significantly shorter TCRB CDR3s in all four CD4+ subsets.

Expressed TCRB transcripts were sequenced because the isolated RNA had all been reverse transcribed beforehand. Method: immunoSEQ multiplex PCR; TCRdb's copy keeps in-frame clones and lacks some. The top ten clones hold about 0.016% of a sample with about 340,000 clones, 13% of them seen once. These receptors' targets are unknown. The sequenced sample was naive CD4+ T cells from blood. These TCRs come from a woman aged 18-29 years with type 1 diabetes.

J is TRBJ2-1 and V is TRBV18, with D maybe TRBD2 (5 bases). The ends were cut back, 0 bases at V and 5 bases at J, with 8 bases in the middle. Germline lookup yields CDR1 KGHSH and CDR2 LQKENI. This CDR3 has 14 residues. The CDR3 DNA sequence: TGTGCCAGCTCACCACCGGCGACTAACAATGAGCAGTTCTTC. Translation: CASSPPATNNEQFF. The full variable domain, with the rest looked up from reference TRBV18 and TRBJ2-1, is NAGVMQNPRHLVRRRGQEARLRCSPMKGHSHVYWYRQLPEEGLKFMVYLQKENIIDESGMPKERFSAEFPKEGPSILRIQQVVRGDSAAYFCASSPPATNNEQFFGPGTRLTVL.

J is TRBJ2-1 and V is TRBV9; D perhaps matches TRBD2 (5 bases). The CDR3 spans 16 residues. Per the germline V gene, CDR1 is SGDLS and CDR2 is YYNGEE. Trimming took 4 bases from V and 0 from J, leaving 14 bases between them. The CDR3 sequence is CASSPPAGRSYNEQFF. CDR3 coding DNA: TGTGCCAGCAGCCCCCCGGCGGGCCGCTCCTACAATGAGCAGTTCTTC.

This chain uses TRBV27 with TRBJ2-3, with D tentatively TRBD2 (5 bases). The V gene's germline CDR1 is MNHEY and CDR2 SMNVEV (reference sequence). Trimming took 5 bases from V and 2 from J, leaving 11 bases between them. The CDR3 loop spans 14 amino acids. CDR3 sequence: CASSLDLNTDTQYF. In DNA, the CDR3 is TGTGCCAGCAGTCTGGACTTGAACACAGATACGCAGTATTTT.

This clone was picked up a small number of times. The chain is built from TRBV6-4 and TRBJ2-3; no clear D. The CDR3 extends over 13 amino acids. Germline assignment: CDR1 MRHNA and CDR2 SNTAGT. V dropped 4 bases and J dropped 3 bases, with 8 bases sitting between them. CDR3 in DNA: TGTGCCAGCAGTGTTGGTCTAACAGATACGCAGTATTTT. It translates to CASSVGLTDTQYF.

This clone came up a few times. Here the CDR3 DNA reads TGTGCCAGCAGTTTATTAGATTGGGACATCCCAAAGACCCAGTACTTC. Protein sequence: CASSLLDWDIPKTQYF. The gene calls are TRBV28 and TRBJ2-5; D might be TRBD1 (6 bases). Germline-derived CDR1 and CDR2 are MDHEN and SYDVKM. V was cut by 1 base and J by 6 bases, with 18 bases left in between. The CDR3 totals 16 residues.